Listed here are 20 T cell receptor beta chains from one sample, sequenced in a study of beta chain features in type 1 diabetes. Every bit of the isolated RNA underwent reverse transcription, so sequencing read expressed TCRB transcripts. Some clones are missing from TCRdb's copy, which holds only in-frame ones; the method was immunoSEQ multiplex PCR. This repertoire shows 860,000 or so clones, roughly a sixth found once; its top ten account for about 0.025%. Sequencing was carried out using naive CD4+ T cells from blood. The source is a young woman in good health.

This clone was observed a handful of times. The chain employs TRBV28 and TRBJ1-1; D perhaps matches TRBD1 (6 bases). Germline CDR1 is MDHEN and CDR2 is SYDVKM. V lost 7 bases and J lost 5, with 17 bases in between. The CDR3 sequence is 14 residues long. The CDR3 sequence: CASKEGPRGTEAFF. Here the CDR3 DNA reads TGTGCCAGCAAAGAGGGACCTAGGGGGACTGAAGCTTTCTTT.

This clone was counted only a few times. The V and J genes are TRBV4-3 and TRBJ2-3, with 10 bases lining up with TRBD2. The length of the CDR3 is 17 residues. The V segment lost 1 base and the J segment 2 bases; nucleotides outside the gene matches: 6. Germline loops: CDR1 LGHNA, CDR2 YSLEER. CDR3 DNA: TGCGCCAGCAGCCAAGCGGTACTAGCGGGGCCCACAGATACGCAGTATTTT. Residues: CASSQAVLAGPTDTQYF.

In nucleotides, the CDR3 is TGTGCCAGCAGCTTGGGGGGACAGATGTACGAGCAGTACTTC. Its translation: CASSLGGQMYEQYF. This rearrangement joins TRBV5-6 to TRBJ2-7, with 7 bases fitting TRBD1. V shed 0 bases and J 4 bases; nucleotides not matched to a gene: 4. This CDR3 is built from 14 residues. Per germline, CDR1 SGHDT and CDR2 YYEEEE.

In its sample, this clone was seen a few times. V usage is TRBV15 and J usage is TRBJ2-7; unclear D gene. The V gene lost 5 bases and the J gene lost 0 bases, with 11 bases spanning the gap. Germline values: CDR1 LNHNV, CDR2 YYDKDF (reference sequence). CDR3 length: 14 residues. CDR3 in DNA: TGTGCCACCAGCGGTCAGGTTAACTCCTACGAGCAGTACTTC. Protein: CATSGQVNSYEQYF.

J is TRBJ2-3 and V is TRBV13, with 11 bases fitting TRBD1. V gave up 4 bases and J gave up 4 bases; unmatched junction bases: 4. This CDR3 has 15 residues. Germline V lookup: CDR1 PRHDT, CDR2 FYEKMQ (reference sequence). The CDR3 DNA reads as TGTGCCAGCAGCTCACGGGACAGGGGGGCAGATACGCAGTATTTT. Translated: CASSSRDRGADTQYF.

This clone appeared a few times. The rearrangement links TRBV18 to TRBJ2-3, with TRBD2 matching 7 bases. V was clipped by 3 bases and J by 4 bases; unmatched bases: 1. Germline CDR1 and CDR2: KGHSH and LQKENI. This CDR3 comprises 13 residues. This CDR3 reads CASSPGRADTQYF. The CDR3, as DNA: TGTGCCAGCTCACCGGGGAGGGCAGATACGCAGTATTTT.

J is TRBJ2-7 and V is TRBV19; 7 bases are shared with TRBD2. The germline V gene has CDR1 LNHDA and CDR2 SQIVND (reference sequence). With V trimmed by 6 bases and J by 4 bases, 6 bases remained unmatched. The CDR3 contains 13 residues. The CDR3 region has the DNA TGTGCCAGTAGAGGCGCGGGAGCGTACGAGCAGTACTTC. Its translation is CASRGAGAYEQYF.

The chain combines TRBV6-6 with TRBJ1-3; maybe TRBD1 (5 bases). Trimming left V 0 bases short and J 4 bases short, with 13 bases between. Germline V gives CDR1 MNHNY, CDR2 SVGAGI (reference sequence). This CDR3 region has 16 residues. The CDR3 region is CASSYSGGIMGNTIYF. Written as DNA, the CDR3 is TGTGCCAGCAGTTACTCCGGGGGGATTATGGGAAACACCATATATTTT.

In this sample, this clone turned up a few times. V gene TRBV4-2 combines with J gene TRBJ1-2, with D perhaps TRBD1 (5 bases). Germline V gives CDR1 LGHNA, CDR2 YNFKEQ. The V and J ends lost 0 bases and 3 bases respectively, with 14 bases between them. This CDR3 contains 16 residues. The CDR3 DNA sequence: TGTGCCAGCAGCCAAGATGGGGCGGGGTGGGACTATGGCTACACCTTC. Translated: CASSQDGAGWDYGYTF.

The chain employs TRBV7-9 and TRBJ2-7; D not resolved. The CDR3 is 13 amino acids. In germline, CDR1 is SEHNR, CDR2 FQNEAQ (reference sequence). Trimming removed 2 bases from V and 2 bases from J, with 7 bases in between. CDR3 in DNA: TGTGCCAGCAGCTTAAGCCAGCCCTACGAGCAGTACTTC. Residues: CASSLSQPYEQYF.

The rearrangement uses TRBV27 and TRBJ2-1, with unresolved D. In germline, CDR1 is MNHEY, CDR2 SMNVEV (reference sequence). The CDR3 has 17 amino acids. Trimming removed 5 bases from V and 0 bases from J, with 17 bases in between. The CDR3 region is CASSPHLTRSSYNEQFF. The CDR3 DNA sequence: TGTGCCAGCAGTCCCCACCTGACTCGGAGCTCCTACAATGAGCAGTTCTTC.

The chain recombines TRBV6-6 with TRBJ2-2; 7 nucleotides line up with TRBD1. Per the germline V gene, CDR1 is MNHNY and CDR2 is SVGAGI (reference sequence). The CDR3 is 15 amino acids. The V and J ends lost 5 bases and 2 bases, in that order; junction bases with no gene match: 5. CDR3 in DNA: TGTGCCAGCAGTCCCCGGGACAGAAACACCGGGGAGCTGTTTTTT. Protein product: CASSPRDRNTGELFF.

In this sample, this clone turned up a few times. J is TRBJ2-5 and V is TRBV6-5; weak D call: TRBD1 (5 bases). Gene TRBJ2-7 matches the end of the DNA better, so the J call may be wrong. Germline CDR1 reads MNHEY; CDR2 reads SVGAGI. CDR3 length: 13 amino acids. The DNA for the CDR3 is TGTGCCAGCAGTTTATCGGACATTTCCGAGCAGTACTTC. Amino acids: CASSLSDISEQYF.

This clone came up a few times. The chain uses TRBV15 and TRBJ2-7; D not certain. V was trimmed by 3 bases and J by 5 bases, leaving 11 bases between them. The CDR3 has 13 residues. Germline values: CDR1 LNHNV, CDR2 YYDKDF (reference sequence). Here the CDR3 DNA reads TGTGCCACCAGCAGGTCCCCTCTAGACGAGCAGTACTTC. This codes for CATSRSPLDEQYF.

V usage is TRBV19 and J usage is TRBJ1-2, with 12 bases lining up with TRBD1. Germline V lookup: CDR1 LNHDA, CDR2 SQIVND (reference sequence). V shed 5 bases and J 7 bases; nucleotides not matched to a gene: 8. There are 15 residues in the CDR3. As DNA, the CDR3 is TGTGCCAGTAGTCCCACGGGACAGGGGGCTTCTGGCTACACCTTC. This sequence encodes CASSPTGQGASGYTF.

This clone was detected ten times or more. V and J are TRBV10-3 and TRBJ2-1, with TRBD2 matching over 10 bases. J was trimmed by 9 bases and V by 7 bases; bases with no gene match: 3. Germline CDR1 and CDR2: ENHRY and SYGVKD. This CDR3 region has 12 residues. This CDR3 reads CAITRTSGEQFF. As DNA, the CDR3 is TGTGCCATCACCAGGACTAGCGGTGAGCAGTTCTTC.

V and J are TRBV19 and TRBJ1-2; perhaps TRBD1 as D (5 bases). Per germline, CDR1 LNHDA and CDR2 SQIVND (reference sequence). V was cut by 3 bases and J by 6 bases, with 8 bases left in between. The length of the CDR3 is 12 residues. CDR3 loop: CASSIGGHGYTF. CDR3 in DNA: TGTGCCAGTAGTATCGGGGGACATGGCTACACCTTC.

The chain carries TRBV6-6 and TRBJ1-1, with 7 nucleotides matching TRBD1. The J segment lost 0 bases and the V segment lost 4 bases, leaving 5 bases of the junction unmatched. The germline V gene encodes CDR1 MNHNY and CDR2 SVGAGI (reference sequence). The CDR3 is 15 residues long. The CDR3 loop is CASSLAGTVNTEAFF. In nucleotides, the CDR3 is TGTGCCAGCAGTTTGGCCGGGACAGTGAACACTGAAGCTTTCTTT.

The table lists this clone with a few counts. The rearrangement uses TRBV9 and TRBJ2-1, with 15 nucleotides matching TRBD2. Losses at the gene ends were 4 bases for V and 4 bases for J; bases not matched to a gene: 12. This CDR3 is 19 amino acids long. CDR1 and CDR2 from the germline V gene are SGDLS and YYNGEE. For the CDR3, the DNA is TGTGCCAGCAGCCTGGGACTAGCGGGAGGATCGGGCGGTTACAATGAGCAGTTCTTC. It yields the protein CASSLGLAGGSGGYNEQFF.

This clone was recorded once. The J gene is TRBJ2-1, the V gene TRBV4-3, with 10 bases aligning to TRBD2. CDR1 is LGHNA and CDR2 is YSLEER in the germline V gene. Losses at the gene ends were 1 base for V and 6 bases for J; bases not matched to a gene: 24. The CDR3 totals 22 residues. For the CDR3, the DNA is TGCGCCAGCAGCCAAGGTTTCGGACGGGGACTAGCGAATTTTAACCCTTTCAATGAGCAGTTCTTC. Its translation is CASSQGFGRGLANFNPFNEQFF.